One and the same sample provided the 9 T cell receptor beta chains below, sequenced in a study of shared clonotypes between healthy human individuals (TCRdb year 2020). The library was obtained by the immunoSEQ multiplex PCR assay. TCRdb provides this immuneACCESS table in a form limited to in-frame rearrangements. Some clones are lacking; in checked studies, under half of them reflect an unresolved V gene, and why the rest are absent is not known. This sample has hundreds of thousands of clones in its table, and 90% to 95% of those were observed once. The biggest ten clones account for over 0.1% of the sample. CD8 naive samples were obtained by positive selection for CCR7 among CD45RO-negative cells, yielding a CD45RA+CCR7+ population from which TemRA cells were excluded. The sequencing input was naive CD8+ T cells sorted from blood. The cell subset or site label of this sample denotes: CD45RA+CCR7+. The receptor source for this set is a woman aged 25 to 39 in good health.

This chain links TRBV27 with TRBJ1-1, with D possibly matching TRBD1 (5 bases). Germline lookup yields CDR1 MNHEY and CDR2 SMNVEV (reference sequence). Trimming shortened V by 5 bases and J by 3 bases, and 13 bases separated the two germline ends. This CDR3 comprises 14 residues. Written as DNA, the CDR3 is TGTGCCAGCAGTATTCGGGGGGGGGACACTGAAGCTTTCTTT. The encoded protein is CASSIRGGDTEAFF.

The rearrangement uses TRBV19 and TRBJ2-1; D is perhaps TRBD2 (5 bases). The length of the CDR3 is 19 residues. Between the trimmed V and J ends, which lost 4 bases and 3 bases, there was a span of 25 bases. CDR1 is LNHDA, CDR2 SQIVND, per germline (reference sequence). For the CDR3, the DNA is TGTGCCAGTAGTAGTACGGTCTGGGGAGAGCGCGTCGGCTACAATGAGCAGTTCTTC. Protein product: CASSSTVWGERVGYNEQFF.

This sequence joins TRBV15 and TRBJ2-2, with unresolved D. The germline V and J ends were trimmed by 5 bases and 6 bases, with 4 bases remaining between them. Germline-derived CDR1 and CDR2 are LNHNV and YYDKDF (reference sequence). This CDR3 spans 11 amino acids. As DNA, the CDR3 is TGTGCCACCAGCGGCCCCGGGGAGCTGTTTTTT. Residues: CATSGPGELFF.

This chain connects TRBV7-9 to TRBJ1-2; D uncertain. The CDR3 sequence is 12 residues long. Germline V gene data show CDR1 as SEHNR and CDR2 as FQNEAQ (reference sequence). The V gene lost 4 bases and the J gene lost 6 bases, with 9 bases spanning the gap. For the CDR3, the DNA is TGTGCCAGCAGCTGGGGTCTGAATGGCTACACCTTC. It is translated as CASSWGLNGYTF.

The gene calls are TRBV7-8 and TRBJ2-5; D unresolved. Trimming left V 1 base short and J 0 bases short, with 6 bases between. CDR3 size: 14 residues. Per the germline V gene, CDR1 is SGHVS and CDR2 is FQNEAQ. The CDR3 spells CASSLVRNQETQYF. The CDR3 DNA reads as TGTGCCAGCAGCTTAGTCAGAAACCAAGAGACCCAGTACTTC.

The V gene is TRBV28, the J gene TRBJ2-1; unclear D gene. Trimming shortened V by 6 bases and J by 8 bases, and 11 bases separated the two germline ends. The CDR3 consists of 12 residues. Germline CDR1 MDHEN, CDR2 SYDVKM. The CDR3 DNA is TGTGCCAGCAGACCCGCCTCGGATGAGCAGTTCTTC. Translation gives CASRPASDEQFF. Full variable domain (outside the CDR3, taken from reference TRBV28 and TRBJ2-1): DVKVTQSSRYLVKRTGEKVFLECVQDMDHENMFWYRQDPGLGLRLIYFSYDVKMKEKGDIPEGYSVSREKKERFSLILESASTNQTSMYLCASRPASDEQFFGPGTRLTVL.

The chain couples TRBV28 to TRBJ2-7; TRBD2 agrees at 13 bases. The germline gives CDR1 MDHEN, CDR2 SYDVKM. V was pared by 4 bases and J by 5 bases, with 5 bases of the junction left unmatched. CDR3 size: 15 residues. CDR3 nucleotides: TGTGCCAGCAGTTCACTAGCGGGAGGGGGCCACGAGCAGTACTTC. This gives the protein CASSSLAGGGHEQYF. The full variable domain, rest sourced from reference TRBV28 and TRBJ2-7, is DVKVTQSSRYLVKRTGEKVFLECVQDMDHENMFWYRQDPGLGLRLIYFSYDVKMKEKGDIPEGYSVSREKKERFSLILESASTNQTSMYLCASSSLAGGGHEQYFGPGTRLTVT.

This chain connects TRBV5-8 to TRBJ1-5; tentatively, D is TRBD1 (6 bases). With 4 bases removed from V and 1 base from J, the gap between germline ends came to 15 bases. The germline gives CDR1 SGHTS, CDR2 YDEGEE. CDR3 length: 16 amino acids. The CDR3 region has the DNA TGTGCCAGCAGCCACGGCGACAGGCCCAGCAATCAGCCCCAGCATTTT. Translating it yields CASSHGDRPSNQPQHF.

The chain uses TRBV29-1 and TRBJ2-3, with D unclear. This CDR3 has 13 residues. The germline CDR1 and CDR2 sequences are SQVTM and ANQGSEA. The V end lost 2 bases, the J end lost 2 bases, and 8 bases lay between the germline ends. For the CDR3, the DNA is TGCAGCGTTGAAACTCAAAACACAGATACGCAGTATTTT. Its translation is CSVETQNTDTQYF.